Reported below is one T cell receptor (beta chain). Within the sample, other DNA sequences also encode this same CDR3. Clones were sequenced by immunoSEQ multiplex PCR, and TCRdb holds only the in-frame ones, with some missing. The data hold about 68,000 clones, with roughly four fifths observed a single time. The sample originates from a study of OX40 agonist ivuxolimab in advanced cancers. V was cut by 6 bases and J by 0 bases, with 6 bases left in between. Germline CDR1 is MNHEY and CDR2 is SMNVEV (reference sequence). This CDR3 has 14 amino acids. The receptor was derived from an adult with an advanced solid tumor such as melanoma, head and neck, liver or kidney cancer. Material: CD4+ or CD8+ T cells sorted from blood, obtained in a trial of the OX40 agonist ivuxolimab. The chain uses TRBV27 and TRBJ1-6; D remains ambiguous. This CDR3 is CASRGSSYNSPLHF. CDR3 bases: TGTGCCAGCAGGGGGAGCTCCTATAATTCACCCCTCCACTTT.